The rows below give T cell receptor beta chains drawn from one sample of a study of early T cells in non-severe SARS-CoV-2 infection. TCRdb reanalysed the 5' RACE reads using MiXCR and keeps one entry per CDR3 protein. The sample shows around 82,000 distinct CDR3 sequences, roughly 14% of them seen only once. The sequencing sample was made of whole blood. The receptor source for this set is an adult who was a healthcare worker with PCR-confirmed SARS-CoV-2 infection or an uninfected control (not recorded which). CDR3s include the opening cysteine and the closing phenylalanine or tryptophan. A D gene is named only where the DNA matches it firmly. Rows may omit the clone size; those that give it use once, few, many or a size class.

D | J | size | V | DNA | CDR3
TRBD1 | TRBJ2-6 | few | TRBV12-3/TRBV12-4 | TGTGCCAGCAGCTCCGGGACAGGGCCCTCTGGGGCCAACGTCCTGACTTTC | CASSSGTGPSGANVLTF
- | TRBJ2-5 | - | TRBV7-7 | TGTGCCAGCAGCCCCGGTCGAACAGTTAGGCAAGAGACCCAGTACTTC | CASSPGRTVRQETQYF
- | TRBJ2-5 | - | TRBV7-2 | TGTGCCAGCAGCTTAGGCCCGTTCCAAGAGACCCAGTACTTC | CASSLGPFQETQYF
- | TRBJ2-1 | - | TRBV7-6 | TGTGCCAGCAGCTTACGGGGGAAGATAGCCTACAATGAGCAGTTCTTC | CASSLRGKIAYNEQFF
- | TRBJ2-3 | many | TRBV6-6 | TGTGCCAGCAGTTTCGCCAGCCCAGATACGCAGTATTTT | CASSFASPDTQYF
- | TRBJ1-5 | - | TRBV12-3/TRBV12-4 | TGTGCCAGCAGTTTCGAGGGGATCAGCAATCAGCCCCAGCATTTT | CASSFEGISNQPQHF
- | TRBJ2-1 | - | TRBV18 | TGTGCCAGCTCACCACGGCAGGGCAGTGAGCAGTTCTTC | CASSPRQGSEQFF
TRBD1 | TRBJ1-2 | - | TRBV24-1 | TGTGCCACCAGTGATTTAGTCTTAGGGACAGGGCAGAACTATGGCTACACCTTC | CATSDLVLGTGQNYGYTF
- | TRBJ2-3 | - | TRBV20-1 | TGCAGTGCTAGAGAATCAGGGTACACAGATACGCAGTATTTT | CSARESGYTDTQYF
- | TRBJ1-5 | - | TRBV19 | TGTGCCAGTAGTACCGCGAGCTATAATCAGCCCCAGCATTTT | CASSTASYNQPQHF
TRBD2 | TRBJ2-5 | - | TRBV7-2 | TGTGCCAGCAGCTTTAGCGGGGGTCTACGAGAGACCCAGTACTTC | CASSFSGGLRETQYF
TRBD2 | TRBJ2-5 | many | TRBV19 | TGTGCCAGCGGTAGCGGGGGGGCTTTAGAGACCCAGTACTTC | CASGSGGALETQYF
TRBD2 | TRBJ2-1 | - | TRBV7-2 | TGTGCCAGCAGCTTGGGCGGGGGGTTTGAGCAGTTCTTC | CASSLGGGFEQFF
- | TRBJ2-1 | - | TRBV20-1 | TGCAGTGCTAACCGGGGCCGGCAATACGAGCAGTTCTTC | CSANRGRQYEQFF
- | TRBJ2-5 | - | TRBV24-1 | TGTGCCACCCAAAGGGGGGGAGATCAGACCCAGTACTTC | CATQRGGDQTQYF
- | TRBJ1-5 | - | TRBV4-1 | TGCGCCAGCAGCCAACTAGCAGGTCCATATCAGCCCCAGCATTTT | CASSQLAGPYQPQHF
- | TRBJ2-5 | - | TRBV9 | TGTGCCAGCAGCGTAGCATGGGGGTCCCAAGAGACCCAGTACTTC | CASSVAWGSQETQYF
- | TRBJ2-1 | - | TRBV9 | TGTGCCAGCAGCGTAGATAGTGGGCCCTACAATGAGCAGTTCTTC | CASSVDSGPYNEQFF
- | TRBJ2-3 | few | TRBV5-1 | TGCGCCAGCAGCTCTGAGGGGGGGACAGATACGCAGTATTTT | CASSSEGGTDTQYF
- | TRBJ1-1 | many | TRBV25-1 | TGTGCCAGCAGTGACGACAGGCCCCCGCACACTGAAGCTTTCTTT | CASSDDRPPHTEAFF
- | TRBJ2-1 | - | TRBV7-9 | TGTGCCAGCAGGGGTACACCTTCCTACAATGAGCAGTTCTTC | CASRGTPSYNEQFF
TRBD1 | TRBJ1-2 | - | TRBV20-1 | TGCAGTGCTGACTCGACAGGGGCGGGTGGCTACACCTTC | CSADSTGAGGYTF
- | TRBJ2-1 | - | TRBV12-3/TRBV12-4 | TGTGCCATCAGTTTCTCGGGGGATGAGCAGTTCTTC | CAISFSGDEQFF
- | TRBJ1-3 | few | TRBV20-1 | TGCAGTGCTAGTCCTGGAAACACCATATATTTT | CSASPGNTIYF
- | TRBJ2-1 | - | TRBV6-4 | TGTGCCAGCAGCATCCACGGTGTGGGGAATAATGAGCAGTTCTTC | CASSIHGVGNNEQFF
- | TRBJ2-2 | many | TRBV5-1 | TGCGCCAGCAGCTTGGCCACAGGGCACACCGGGGAGCTGTTTTTT | CASSLATGHTGELFF
- | TRBJ1-1 | few | TRBV7-2 | TGTGCCAGCAGCTTTTCTCCAAAAAACACTGAAGCTTTCTTT | CASSFSPKNTEAFF
- | TRBJ2-2 | - | TRBV7-2 | TGTGCCAGCAGCTTAGGACAGTACACCGGGGAGCTGTTTTTT | CASSLGQYTGELFF
- | TRBJ2-3 | - | TRBV7-8 | TGTGCCAGCAGCCCTACGTTGGGGGGATTGGGCACAGATACGCAGTATTTT | CASSPTLGGLGTDTQYF
TRBD1 | TRBJ2-5 | few | TRBV7-9 | TGTGCCAGCAGCTTAGCTGGGACAGGACGACAAGAGACCCAGTACTTC | CASSLAGTGRQETQYF
TRBD1 | TRBJ1-1 | - | TRBV18 | TGTGCCAGCTCACCACGTAACAGGGGAGGTACTGAAGCTTTCTTT | CASSPRNRGGTEAFF
TRBD1 | TRBJ2-6 | many | TRBV18 | TGTGCCAGCTCGCAGAGACAGGGGGTCGCCTCTGGGGCCAACGTCCTGACTTTC | CASSQRQGVASGANVLTF
TRBD1 | TRBJ2-2 | many | TRBV28 | TGTGCCAGCAGTTTTACTGCCGCAGGGGGTGACACCGGGGAGCTGTTTTTT | CASSFTAAGGDTGELFF
- | TRBJ2-1 | - | TRBV11-1 | TGTGCCAGCAGCTTAGGGAACTGGGACCCGGCCATGGAGCAGTTCTTC | CASSLGNWDPAMEQFF
- | TRBJ1-5 | few | TRBV5-1 | TGCGCCAGCAGCATGAGGTTTTTCTATAGCAATCAGCCCCAGCATTTT | CASSMRFFYSNQPQHF
- | TRBJ1-3 | - | TRBV6-6 | TGTGCCAGCAGTTACATCGGGGTCTCTGGAAACACCATATATTTT | CASSYIGVSGNTIYF
- | TRBJ2-1 | few | TRBV7-2 | TGTGCCAGCAGCTTAGTGTTTACGGCTGGGGAGCAGTTCTTC | CASSLVFTAGEQFF
- | TRBJ1-2 | few | TRBV5-5 | TGTGCCAGCAGCTTTAAGTCGGCAGGGACCTATGGCTACACCTTC | CASSFKSAGTYGYTF
- | TRBJ2-5 | - | TRBV5-6 | TGTGCCAGCAGCGCCATGGGCGCGGGGGCGCACCAAGAGACCCAGTACTTC | CASSAMGAGAHQETQYF
- | TRBJ2-1 | - | TRBV20-1 | TGCAGTGCTAGAGATTCAGGACAGAGCTACAATGAGCAGTTCTTC | CSARDSGQSYNEQFF
- | TRBJ1-1 | - | TRBV20-1 | TGCAGTGCTCTGGGCGGGGTGACGAACACTGAAGCTTTCTTT | CSALGGVTNTEAFF
TRBD1 | TRBJ1-2 | many | TRBV6-5 | TGTGCCAGCAGTTACTACAGGGGGGATGGCTACACCTTC | CASSYYRGDGYTF
- | TRBJ1-5 | many | TRBV30 | TGTGCCTGGAGTGTTCTCGGGGGCGGCAATCAGCCCCAGCATTTT | CAWSVLGGGNQPQHF
TRBD2 | TRBJ2-1 | many | TRBV6-6 | TGTGCCAGCAGTTATCTAGCGGGGATCTACAATGAGCAGTTCTTC | CASSYLAGIYNEQFF
- | TRBJ1-2 | few | TRBV6-6 | TGTGCCAGCAGTTCGGCGAACGTTCAGGGGTTGTATGGCTACACCTTC | CASSSANVQGLYGYTF